A single sample is the source of the 2 T cell receptor beta chains below, sequenced in a study of T cells after posttransplantation cyclophosphamide. Sequenced by immunoSEQ multiplex PCR; TCRdb stores in-frame clones only, minus some. Found here are tens of thousands of clones, no singletons; the ten largest cover 6.7%. The source material was PBMCs. The receptors here all came from a woman aged 45-65 years in good health and a related stem cell transplant donor.

At least ten counts were recorded for this clone. This rearrangement joins TRBV19 to TRBJ1-1, with 8 positions matching TRBD1. The CDR3 covers 13 residues. Germline lookup yields CDR1 LNHDA and CDR2 SQIVND (reference sequence). V lost 7 bases and J lost 5; bases outside the gene matches: 6. The CDR3 sequence: CASTTTGDTEAFF. The DNA of the CDR3 is TGTGCCAGTACTACGACAGGGGATACTGAAGCTTTCTTT. Supplemented by reference TRBV19 and TRBJ1-1, the full variable domain reads DGGITQSPKYLFRKEGQNVTLSCEQNLNHDAMYWYRQDPGQGLRLIYYSQIVNDFQKGDIAEGYSVSREKKESFPLTVTSAQKNPTAFYLCASTTTGDTEAFFGQGTRLTVV.

Ten or more counts support this clone. V gene TRBV6-1 combines with J gene TRBJ2-7; perhaps TRBD1 as D (6 bases). Germline CDR1 reads MNHNS; CDR2 reads SASEGT. There are 12 residues in the CDR3. V dropped 8 bases and J dropped 0 bases, with 8 bases sitting between them. The CDR3 loop reads CASQGLSYEQYF. CDR3 coding DNA: TGTGCCAGCCAGGGGCTCTCCTACGAGCAGTACTTC.